This T cell receptor beta chain was sequenced in a study of technical replicates of blood from a handful of donors. The CDR3 covers 15 residues. Per germline, CDR1 SGHRS and CDR2 YFSETQ. V shed 5 bases, J shed 9 bases, and the junction held 10 bases outside the gene matches. Libraries were prepared by immunoSEQ multiplex PCR; TCRdb keeps only in-frame clonotypes and omits some of them. The sample lists roughly 82,000 clones, over 95% occurring once. J is TRBJ2-1 and V is TRBV5-1; 11 nucleotides align to TRBD2. The sample was T cells isolated from PBMCs. This TCR was sampled from a human donor in good health. CDR3 loop: CASRPGLAEGAEQFF. The DNA for the CDR3 is TGCGCCAGCAGACCGGGACTAGCGGAAGGTGCTGAGCAGTTCTTC.